This TCR beta chain was sequenced for a study of T cell responses to AZD1222 COVID-19 vaccine. As for the study in general: Pooled together were second doses at about 4 or about 12 weeks.

TCRdb's copy holds only in-frame clones and misses some; the assay was immunoSEQ multiplex PCR. The sample has 150,000 to 200,000 clones, 85% to 95% seen once. Trimming removed 3 bases at V and 7 bases at J, with 16 bases between. Per germline, CDR1 SGHKS and CDR2 YYEKEE (reference sequence). This CDR3 is 15 amino acids long. Findings and limits, study-wide: White British donors predominated, females outnumbered males, and clonal diversity was possibly underestimated. Targets within unmutated variant regions were reportedly found for nearly half of spike-specific TCRs. Repertoire samples came only from after the peak T cell response.

As concerns this clone: Its antigen is not identified.

Sequencing used peripheral blood, obtained on day 0 of AZD1222 vaccination. V gene TRBV5-5 combines with J gene TRBJ1-4; D perhaps matches TRBD1 (5 bases). This clonotype was sampled from an adult in good health. CDR3 DNA sequence: TGTGCCAGCAGCTCGGGGACCTCGGCCCTTGAAAAACTGTTTTTT. It yields the protein CASSSGTSALEKLFF.